Shown below are 7 T cell receptor beta chains from a single sample sequenced in a study of blood T cell repertoires in COVID-19 (dated by TCRdb to 2019 to 2021). Receptor amplification or capture employed the immunoSEQ multiplex PCR assay. The table comes from immuneACCESS by way of TCRdb, which keeps in-frame sequences with V and J called. Part of the clones is missing from these tables; in studies checked, under half for an unresolved V gene and the rest for unknown reasons. For this sample there are over 90,000 clones; approximately 86% appear just once. The ten largest clonotypes hold roughly 13% of the sample. The sample was peripheral blood. These receptors all stem from a woman in her sixties or seventies in a cohort sampled during active or convalescent COVID-19.

The chain is built from TRBV11-2 and TRBJ1-2, with D unclear. This CDR3 has 15 amino acids. CDR1 and CDR2 from the germline V gene are SGHAT and FQNNGV. The ends were cut back, 0 bases at V and 6 bases at J, with 14 bases in the middle. The CDR3, as DNA: TGTGCCAGCAGCTTAGAGGCGGGGATCTCGGATGGCTACACCTTC. Amino acid sequence: CASSLEAGISDGYTF. Together with reference TRBV11-2 and TRBJ1-2, the CDR3 gives the full variable domain: EAGVAQSPRYKIIEKRQSVAFWCNPISGHATLYWYQQILGQGPKLLIQFQNNGVVDDSQLPKDRFSAERLKGVDSTLKIQPAKLEDSAVYLCASSLEAGISDGYTFGSGTRLTVV.

This clone was seen only a few times. CDR3 residues: CASSHSQGRGSYEQYF. CDR3 bases: TGCGCCAGCAGTCACTCACAGGGCCGAGGGTCCTACGAGCAGTACTTC. The chain combines TRBV23-1 with TRBJ2-7; perhaps TRBD1 as D (6 bases). TRBV23-1 is placed among ORFs of uncertain function. The CDR3 totals 16 residues. V lost 3 bases and J 1 base, leaving 16 bases between the germline ends.

This clone was picked up one time. CDR3 DNA: TGTGCCAGCAGCCTCCGGAACGGCGGGTTCGGGGAGCTGTTTTTT. As protein: CASSLRNGGFGELFF. The rearrangement links TRBV7-9 to TRBJ2-2, with a weak D call TRBD2 (5 bases). In germline, CDR1 is SEHNR, CDR2 FQNEAQ (reference sequence). The germline V and J ends were trimmed by 5 bases and 7 bases, with 17 bases remaining between them. The CDR3 extends over 15 amino acids.

The chain links TRBV6-5 to TRBJ2-5; D is unresolved. Looked up from germline, CDR1 is MNHEY and CDR2 is SVGAGI. Trimming cost V 7 bases and J 0 bases, with 6 bases left between them. This CDR3 is built from 12 residues. The CDR3 protein is CASTGHQETQYF. CDR3 nucleotide sequence: TGTGCCAGCACAGGTCACCAAGAGACCCAGTACTTC.

V usage is TRBV5-1 and J usage is TRBJ1-1, with D uncertain. CDR1 is SGHRS and CDR2 is YFSETQ in the germline V gene. With 4 bases removed from V and 11 bases from J, the gap between germline ends came to 18 bases. The CDR3 consists of 13 residues. In nucleotides, the CDR3 is TGCGCCAGCAGCCCCACCCCCGGGGAATGGGCTTTCTTT. It yields the protein CASSPTPGEWAFF. Looking up the rest from reference TRBV5-1 and TRBJ1-1 gives the full variable domain: KAGVTQTPRYLIKTRGQQVTLSCSPISGHRSVSWYQQTPGQGLQFLFEYFSETQRNKGNFPGRFSGRQFSNSRSEMNVSTLELGDSALYLCASSPTPGEWAFFGQGTRLTVV.

The chain uses TRBV12-3 or TRBV12-4 and TRBJ2-7; D gene unclear. V gave up 10 bases and J gave up 4 bases, with 17 bases separating them. The CDR3 runs 13 residues. In DNA form, the CDR3 reads TGTGCCACCTCCGTCTATCTTTCGTACGAGCAGTACTTC. Encoded protein: CATSVYLSYEQYF.

The chain has TRBV7-2 and TRBJ2-1; 7 bases match TRBD1. Losses at the gene ends were 6 bases for V and 4 bases for J; bases not matched to a gene: 3. The germline gives CDR1 SGHTA, CDR2 FQGNSA. The CDR3 is 13 residues long. CDR3 region: CASSTQGYNEQFF. The CDR3 nucleotides read TGTGCCAGCAGTACACAGGGGTACAATGAGCAGTTCTTC.